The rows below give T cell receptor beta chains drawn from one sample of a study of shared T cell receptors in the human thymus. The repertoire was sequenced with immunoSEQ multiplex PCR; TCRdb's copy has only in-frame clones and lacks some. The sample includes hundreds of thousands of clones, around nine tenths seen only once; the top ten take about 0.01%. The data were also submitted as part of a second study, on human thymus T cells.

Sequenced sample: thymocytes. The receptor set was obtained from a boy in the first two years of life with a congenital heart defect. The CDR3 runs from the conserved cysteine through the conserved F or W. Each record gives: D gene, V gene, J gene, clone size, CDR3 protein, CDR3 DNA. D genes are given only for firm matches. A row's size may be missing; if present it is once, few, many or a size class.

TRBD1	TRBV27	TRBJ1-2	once	CASRPETGNYGYTF	TGTGCCAGCCGCCCGGAGACAGGGAACTATGGCTACACCTTC
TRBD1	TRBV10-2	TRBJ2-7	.	CASSESGTGSSYEQYF	TGCGCCAGCAGTGAGTCCGGGACAGGGAGCTCCTACGAGCAGTACTTC
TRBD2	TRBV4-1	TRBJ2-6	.	CASSQERLAGVLSGANVLTF	TGCGCCAGCAGCCAAGAGAGGCTGGCGGGAGTTCTCTCTGGGGCCAACGTCCTGACTTTC
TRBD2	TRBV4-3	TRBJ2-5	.	CASSQAPLGLADIQETQYF	TGCGCCAGCAGCCAAGCCCCCCTCGGACTAGCAGATATACAAGAGACCCAGTACTTC
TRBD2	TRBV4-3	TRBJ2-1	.	CASSHTTSGGYNEQFF	TGCGCCAGCAGCCACACGACTAGCGGGGGGTACAATGAGCAGTTCTTC
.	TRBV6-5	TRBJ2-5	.	CASSPREHSQETQYF	TGTGCCAGCTCTCCCCGTGAGCACTCCCAAGAGACCCAGTACTTC
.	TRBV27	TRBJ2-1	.	CASRSRFTSSYNEQFF	TGTGCCAGCAGGTCCCGTTTCACGAGCTCCTACAATGAGCAGTTCTTC
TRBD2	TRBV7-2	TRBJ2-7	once	CASSLPSSGREYEQYF	TGTGCCAGCAGCCTACCATCTAGCGGGAGGGAGTACGAGCAGTACTTC
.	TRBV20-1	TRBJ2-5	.	CSAKEYETQYF	TGCAGTGCTAAGGAGTACGAGACCCAGTACTTC
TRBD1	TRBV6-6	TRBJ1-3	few	CASSKRTGGNTIYF	TGTGCCAGCAGTAAGCGGACAGGAGGAAACACCATATATTTT
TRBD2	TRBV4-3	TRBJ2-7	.	CASSQDVAGGLYEQYF	TGCGCCAGCAGCCAAGACGTAGCGGGAGGTCTCTACGAGCAGTACTTC
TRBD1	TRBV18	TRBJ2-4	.	CASSPREGDRENIQYF	TGTGCCAGCTCACCACGGGAGGGGGACAGGGAAAACATTCAGTACTTC
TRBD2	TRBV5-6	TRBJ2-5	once	CASSRTSGGVRDF	TGTGCCAGCAGCCGGACTAGCGGGGGGGTAAGGGACTTC
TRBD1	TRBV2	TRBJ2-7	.	CASSEAAGQGALNEQYF	TGTGCCAGCAGTGAAGCGGCCGGACAGGGGGCGCTGAACGAGCAGTACTTC
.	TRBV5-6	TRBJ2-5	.	CASSLFEFGETQYF	TGTGCCAGCAGCTTGTTCGAGTTCGGGGAGACCCAGTACTTC
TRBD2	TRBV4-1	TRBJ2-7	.	CASRARAGGGNHEQYF	TGCGCCAGCAGGGCCCGGGCGGGGGGCGGAAACCACGAGCAGTACTTC
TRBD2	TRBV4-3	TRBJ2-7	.	CASSPTGTSGSHGDYEQYF	TGCGCCAGCAGCCCGACTGGGACTAGCGGGAGCCACGGAGACTACGAGCAGTACTTC
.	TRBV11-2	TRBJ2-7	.	CASSLSRTRPYEQYF	TGTGCCAGCAGCCTCTCCCGGACAAGACCCTACGAGCAGTACTTC
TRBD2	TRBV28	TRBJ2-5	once	CASSRPMGAGKTQYF	TGTGCCAGCAGTCGCCCAATGGGAGCGGGGAAGACCCAGTACTTC
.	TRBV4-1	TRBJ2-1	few	CASSQESEDYNEQFF	TGCGCCAGCAGCCAAGAAAGCGAGGATTACAATGAGCAGTTCTTC
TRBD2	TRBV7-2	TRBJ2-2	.	CASSSPTSGRRGELFF	TGTGCCAGCAGCTCCCCTACTAGCGGGAGACGCGGGGAGCTGTTTTTT
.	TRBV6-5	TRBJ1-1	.	CASSYSLVNTEAFF	TGTGCCAGCAGTTACTCGTTAGTGAACACTGAAGCTTTCTTT
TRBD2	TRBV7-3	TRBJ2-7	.	CASSLGTSGRDEQYF	TGTGCCAGCAGCTTAGGGACTAGCGGGAGGGACGAGCAGTACTTC
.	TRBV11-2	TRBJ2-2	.	CASSFPLTGELFF	TGTGCCAGCAGCTTCCCCTTGACCGGGGAGCTGTTTTTT
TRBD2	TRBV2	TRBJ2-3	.	CASSDRRGADTQYF	TGTGCCAGCAGTGACCGGCGGGGGGCAGATACGCAGTATTTT
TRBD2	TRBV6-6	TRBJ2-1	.	CASSRLGGGPRNEQFF	TGTGCCAGCAGTCGTCTGGGGGGAGGGCCAAGGAATGAGCAGTTCTTC
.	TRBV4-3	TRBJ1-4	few	CASSQVQGRFGRNEKLFF	TGCGCCAGCAGCCAAGTACAGGGACGGTTCGGACGTAATGAAAAACTGTTTTTT
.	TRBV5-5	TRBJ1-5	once	CASSLGQRADQPQHF	TGTGCCAGCAGCTTGGGGCAGAGGGCTGATCAGCCCCAGCATTTT
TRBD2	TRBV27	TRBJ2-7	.	CASSSSGRNPYEQYF	TGTGCCAGCAGTTCTAGCGGGAGGAACCCCTACGAGCAGTACTTC
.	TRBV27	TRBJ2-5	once	CASSLSPYGEETQYF	TGTGCCAGCAGTTTATCGCCCTACGGGGAAGAGACCCAGTACTTC
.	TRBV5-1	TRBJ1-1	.	CASSLWDSRPDTEAFF	TGCGCCAGCAGCTTGTGGGACTCAAGACCGGACACTGAAGCTTTCTTT
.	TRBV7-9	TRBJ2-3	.	CASSLACTQYF	TGTGCCAGCAGCTTAGCCTGTACGCAGTATTTT
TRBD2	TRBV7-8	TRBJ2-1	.	CASSLKGLAGGQGSNEQFF	TGTGCCAGCAGCTTAAAGGGGCTAGCGGGAGGCCAGGGGAGCAATGAGCAGTTCTTC
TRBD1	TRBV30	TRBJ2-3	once	CAWLDRGGTDTQYF	TGTGCCTGGCTCGACAGGGGCGGCACAGATACGCAGTATTTT
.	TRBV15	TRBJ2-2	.	CATSRDQLLNTGELFF	TGTGCCACCAGCAGAGATCAACTCCTGAACACCGGGGAGCTGTTTTTT
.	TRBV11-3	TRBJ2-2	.	CASSLSTGAFTGELFF	TGTGCCAGCAGCTTATCGACAGGAGCCTTCACCGGGGAGCTGTTTTTT
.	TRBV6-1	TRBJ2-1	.	CASSERWTNPYNEQFF	TGTGCCAGCAGTGAAAGGTGGACAAACCCCTACAATGAGCAGTTCTTC
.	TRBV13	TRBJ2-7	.	CASSFAGAQMRDSYEQYF	TGTGCCAGCAGCTTTGCGGGGGCGCAGATGCGGGACTCCTACGAGCAGTACTTC
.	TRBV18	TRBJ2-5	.	CASSPEGRGETQYF	TGTGCCAGCTCACCAGAGGGGCGGGGAGAGACCCAGTACTTC
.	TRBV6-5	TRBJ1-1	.	CASARRVGPEAFF	TGTGCCAGCGCTAGGAGGGTAGGTCCTGAAGCTTTCTTT
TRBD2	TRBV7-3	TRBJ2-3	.	CASSLVAGETDTQYF	TGTGCCAGCAGCTTAGTAGCGGGAGAGACAGATACGCAGTATTTT
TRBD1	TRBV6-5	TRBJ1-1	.	CASRQQGDRPKAFF	TGTGCCAGCAGACAACAGGGGGACCGGCCTAAAGCTTTCTTT
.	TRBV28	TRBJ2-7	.	CASSPGLAITWEQYF	TGTGCCAGCAGCCCCGGACTGGCCATTACCTGGGAGCAGTACTTC
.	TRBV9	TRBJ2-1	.	CASSDYRAPASRETYNEQFF	TGTGCCAGCAGTGATTACAGGGCTCCGGCGTCGCGGGAGACCTACAATGAGCAGTTCTTC
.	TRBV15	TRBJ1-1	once	CATSNGGQKPNTEAFF	TGTGCCACCAGCAATGGTGGGCAGAAACCGAACACTGAAGCTTTCTTT
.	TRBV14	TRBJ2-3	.	CASSLKEGKGTDTQYF	TGTGCCAGCAGCCTCAAGGAGGGGAAAGGGACAGATACGCAGTATTTT
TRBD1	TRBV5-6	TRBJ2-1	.	CASSLGQGADNEQFF	TGTGCCAGCAGCCTGGGGCAGGGGGCGGACAATGAGCAGTTCTTC
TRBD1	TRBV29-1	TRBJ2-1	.	CSVGARDREGDEQFF	TGCAGCGTTGGGGCCCGGGACAGGGAGGGCGATGAGCAGTTCTTC
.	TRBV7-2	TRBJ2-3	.	CASSLGGGGTDTQYF	TGTGCCAGCAGCTTAGGGGGAGGAGGGACAGATACGCAGTATTTT
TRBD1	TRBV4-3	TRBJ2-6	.	CASSQVAGDRPLAGANVLTF	TGCGCCAGCAGCCAAGTGGCCGGGGACAGACCTCTTGCTGGGGCCAACGTCCTGACTTTC
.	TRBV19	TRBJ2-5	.	CASSVSSPLQETQYF	TGTGCCAGTAGTGTGTCTAGCCCTCTCCAAGAGACCCAGTACTTC
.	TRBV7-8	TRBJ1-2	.	CASSLVQGHGYTF	TGTGCCAGCAGCTTAGTACAGGGACATGGCTACACCTTC
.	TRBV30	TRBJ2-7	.	CAWKGGEGEQYF	TGTGCCTGGAAAGGGGGAGAGGGCGAGCAGTACTTC
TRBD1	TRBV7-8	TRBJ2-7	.	CASSLVGTGVHEQYF	TGTGCCAGCAGCTTAGTTGGGACAGGGGTCCACGAGCAGTACTTC
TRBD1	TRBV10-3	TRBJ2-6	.	CAISEGQGASGANVLTF	TGTGCCATCAGTGAGGGACAGGGGGCATCTGGGGCCAACGTCCTGACTTTC